This T cell receptor (beta chain) was sequenced in a study of blood T cell dynamics during melanoma immunotherapy. Clones were sequenced by immunoSEQ multiplex PCR, and TCRdb holds only the in-frame ones, with some missing. The sample lists 9,000 to 13,000 clones; roughly nine tenths were seen once. CDR1 and CDR2 from the germline V gene are MNHNS and SASEGT. V shed 7 bases and J shed 6 bases, with 4 bases lying between them. The CDR3 contains 10 residues. The time point denotes: pre-treatment baseline. Response was assessed by RECIST 1.1 at 12 weeks, except a couple of rapid progressors. No patient had earlier systemic cancer treatment, concurrent immunosuppressants, or another active cancer.

Source: blood, taken from a patient treated with checkpoint blockade. The chain recombines TRBV6-1 with TRBJ2-4; D is ambiguous. The origin of this receptor is a human donor with melanoma. CDR3 DNA: TGTGCCAGCAAATTAAACATTCAGTACTTC. It translates to CASKLNIQYF.